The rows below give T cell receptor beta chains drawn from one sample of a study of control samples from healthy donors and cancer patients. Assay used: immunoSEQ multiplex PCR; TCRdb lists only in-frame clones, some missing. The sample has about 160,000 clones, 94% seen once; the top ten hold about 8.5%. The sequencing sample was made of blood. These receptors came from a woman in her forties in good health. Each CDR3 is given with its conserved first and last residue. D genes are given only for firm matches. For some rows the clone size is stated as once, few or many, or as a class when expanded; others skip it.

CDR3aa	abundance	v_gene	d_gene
CASSTTGQQPQHF	.	TRBV9	TRBD1
CASSLDLSPYGYTF	.	TRBV5-4	.
CASSQDEGTGVIYGYTF	.	TRBV4-1	TRBD1
CASSPTAPDNYGYTF	.	TRBV6-5	.
CAISGRAPYGYTF	.	TRBV10-3	.
CASSVPPDGRSEQYF	.	TRBV7-2	.
CASSDFGTAEIGYEQYF	.	TRBV6-1	.
CASSFRGFEGYTF	.	TRBV5-8	.
CASSLTGVYGYTF	.	TRBV13	TRBD1
CASSPGGGGENIQYF	.	TRBV5-1	.
CASSQTFGLYEQYF	.	TRBV4-3	.
CASSTRARDIGELFF	.	TRBV19	.
CAIRKDRDTDTQYF	.	TRBV10-3	TRBD1
CASSLVFRGMGSPLHF	.	TRBV5-6	.
CASSERRIGQTGNTIYF	.	TRBV2	.
CASSIGHSGLEYQPQHF	.	TRBV19	.
CAWSARLGDYGYTF	.	TRBV30	.
CASSQDVGHYGYTF	.	TRBV4-3	.
CASSSKTGSGANVLTF	.	TRBV27	.
CASSEHRLDYGYTF	.	TRBV25-1	.
CASSGLNTEAFF	.	TRBV7-9	.
CASSLGTLTDTQYF	.	TRBV11-1	.
CASSSRGLAGMYNEQFF	.	TRBV27	TRBD2
CASSLSRDSPLHF	.	TRBV27	.
CASSVSGSRNSPLHF	.	TRBV9	.
CATVLGREAGNTIYF	.	TRBV6-5	.
CASSRQATGSTEAFF	.	TRBV19	.
CASSNPAAKNIQYF	.	TRBV6-5	.
CASSSSSGGSYTQYF	.	TRBV5-1	TRBD2
CASTPGTTYEQYF	.	TRBV7-2	.
CASSEPGTSGITGELFF	.	TRBV25-1	TRBD2
CATSRDVTSSGNTIYF	.	TRBV15	.
CASSLAASNTGELFF	.	TRBV5-1	.
CASSRIGTGILEQYF	few	TRBV4-1	TRBD1
CASSREVGAVISPLHF	.	TRBV4-3	.
CASSQDRASRVGEQFF	.	TRBV4-2	.
CATSRVDSSRGEQYF	.	TRBV15	.
CASSRPGGMAFF	.	TRBV11-2	.
CASSLGWRNYGYTF	.	TRBV7-2	.
CSVETSGGGEQFF	.	TRBV29-1	TRBD2
CASSPQSESPLHF	.	TRBV18	.
CASSLVDANYGYTF	.	TRBV7-2	.
CASSSPGGLSQETQYF	.	TRBV18	.